These T cell receptor beta chains were read from a single sample in a study of long-term antiretroviral therapy in people with HIV. TCRdb's table, derived via immunoSEQ multiplex PCR, lists solely in-frame clones and lacks some. In the table there are about 13,000 clones, around four fifths of which are singletons. The sequences come from unsorted PBMCs, collected 1.3 years before starting antiretroviral therapy. These receptors all stem from a man aged 40-50 years with HIV. CDR3s include the opening cysteine and the closing phenylalanine or tryptophan. The order of the fields is CDR3 protein, CDR3 DNA, D gene, clone size, J gene, V gene. D genes are given only for firm matches. Clone size, where shown, is once, few, many, or a class for clones that have expanded.

CDR3aa: CASSSRTGAVPNQPQHF; CDR3nt: TGTGCCAGTAGTTCAAGGACAGGGGCCGTACCCAATCAGCCCCAGCATTTT; d_gene: TRBD1; abundance: .; j_gene: TRBJ1-5; v_gene: TRBV19
CDR3aa: CASRGGGVETQYF; CDR3nt: TGTGCCTCCAGGGGCGGGGGAGTGGAGACCCAGTACTTC; d_gene: .; abundance: .; j_gene: TRBJ2-5; v_gene: TRBV6-1
CDR3aa: CASSYSGQGAYEQYF; CDR3nt: TGTGCCAGCAGTTACTCGGGACAGGGGGCCTACGAGCAGTACTTC; d_gene: TRBD1; abundance: .; j_gene: TRBJ2-7; v_gene: TRBV6-6
CDR3aa: CASSTGSHNEQFF; CDR3nt: TGTGCCAGCAGTACAGGGTCCCACAATGAGCAGTTCTTC; d_gene: .; abundance: once; j_gene: TRBJ2-1; v_gene: TRBV7-3
CDR3aa: CASSEQGGNYEQYF; CDR3nt: TGTGCCAGCAGTGAACAAGGGGGCAATTACGAGCAGTACTTC; d_gene: TRBD1; abundance: .; j_gene: TRBJ2-7; v_gene: TRBV2
CDR3aa: CASSPVINNEQFF; CDR3nt: TGTGCCAGCTCACCGGTAATAAACAATGAGCAGTTCTTC; d_gene: .; abundance: .; j_gene: TRBJ2-1; v_gene: TRBV18
CDR3aa: CASSLGTGNQPQHF; CDR3nt: TGTGCCAGCAGCTTGGGGACAGGCAATCAGCCCCAGCATTTT; d_gene: .; abundance: once; j_gene: TRBJ1-5; v_gene: TRBV5-6
CDR3aa: CASSLDLSYGYTF; CDR3nt: TGTGCCAGCAGCTTGGACTTAAGCTATGGCTACACCTTC; d_gene: .; abundance: .; j_gene: TRBJ1-2; v_gene: TRBV5-4
CDR3aa: CASSLTSMNTEAFF; CDR3nt: TGTGCCAGCAGCTTGACATCGATGAACACTGAAGCTTTCTTT; d_gene: .; abundance: .; j_gene: TRBJ1-1; v_gene: TRBV5-4
CDR3aa: CASSPTGIATYEQYF; CDR3nt: TGTGCCAGCAGCCCAACAGGGATCGCTACCTACGAGCAGTACTTC; d_gene: .; abundance: few; j_gene: TRBJ2-7; v_gene: TRBV2
CDR3aa: CASSLTSGGAVNEQFF; CDR3nt: TGTGCCAGCAGCTTGACTAGCGGGGGGGCAGTAAATGAGCAGTTCTTC; d_gene: TRBD2; abundance: once; j_gene: TRBJ2-1; v_gene: TRBV9
CDR3aa: CASSQVVGNTEAFF; CDR3nt: TGCGCCAGCAGCCAAGTTGTCGGGAACACTGAAGCTTTCTTT; d_gene: .; abundance: .; j_gene: TRBJ1-1; v_gene: TRBV4-1
CDR3aa: CASSLAGTVGNTIYF; CDR3nt: TGTGCCAGCAGCTTAGCAGGGACGGTTGGAAACACCATATATTTT; d_gene: .; abundance: few; j_gene: TRBJ1-3; v_gene: TRBV7-9
CDR3aa: CASRKTGDGYGYTF; CDR3nt: TGTGCCAGCAGGAAGACAGGGGATGGCTATGGCTACACCTTC; d_gene: TRBD1; abundance: .; j_gene: TRBJ1-2; v_gene: TRBV6-4
CDR3aa: CASSIDLFANYGYTF; CDR3nt: TGTGCCAGTAGTATAGATCTATTCGCTAACTATGGCTACACCTTC; d_gene: .; abundance: .; j_gene: TRBJ1-2; v_gene: TRBV19
CDR3aa: CASSEDTQYF; CDR3nt: TGCGCCAGCAGTGAAGATACGCAGTATTTT; d_gene: .; abundance: .; j_gene: TRBJ2-3; v_gene: TRBV10-2
CDR3aa: CASSLDGWYEQYF; CDR3nt: TGCGCCAGCAGCTTGGACGGGTGGTACGAGCAGTACTTC; d_gene: .; abundance: .; j_gene: TRBJ2-7; v_gene: TRBV5-1
CDR3aa: CASSLVGSSATNEKLFF; CDR3nt: TGTGCCAGCAGCTTAGTTGGCAGTTCTGCAACTAATGAAAAACTGTTTTTT; d_gene: .; abundance: .; j_gene: TRBJ1-4; v_gene: TRBV7-8
CDR3aa: CAWREQSEAFF; CDR3nt: TGTGCCTGGAGGGAACAGAGTGAAGCTTTCTTT; d_gene: .; abundance: .; j_gene: TRBJ1-1; v_gene: TRBV30
CDR3aa: CASSQSNSGNTIYF; CDR3nt: TGTGCCAGCAGCCAATCGAACTCTGGAAACACCATATATTTT; d_gene: .; abundance: few; j_gene: TRBJ1-3; v_gene: TRBV16
CDR3aa: CASSLEGPPNTEAFF; CDR3nt: TGCGCCAGCAGCTTGGAGGGACCCCCGAACACTGAAGCTTTCTTT; d_gene: .; abundance: .; j_gene: TRBJ1-1; v_gene: TRBV5-1
CDR3aa: CASSLIRGGGELFF; CDR3nt: TGTGCCAGCAGTTTAATAAGGGGGGGCGGGGAGCTGTTTTTT; d_gene: .; abundance: .; j_gene: TRBJ2-2; v_gene: TRBV27
CDR3aa: CATSRGGASGDNEQFF; CDR3nt: TGTGCCACCAGCAGAGGGGGGGCTAGCGGGGACAATGAGCAGTTCTTC; d_gene: TRBD2; abundance: .; j_gene: TRBJ2-1; v_gene: TRBV15
CDR3aa: CASSLGGGTEAFF; CDR3nt: TGTGCCAGCAGCTTAGGGGGGGGCACTGAAGCTTTCTTT; d_gene: .; abundance: .; j_gene: TRBJ1-1; v_gene: TRBV7-3
CDR3aa: CASSYQSYYTF; CDR3nt: TGTGCCAGCAGCTACCAAAGTTATTACACCTTC; d_gene: .; abundance: medium-sized; j_gene: TRBJ1-2; v_gene: TRBV9
CDR3aa: CASSFPGATEAFF; CDR3nt: TGTGCCAGCAGCTTCCCCGGCGCCACTGAAGCTTTCTTT; d_gene: .; abundance: .; j_gene: TRBJ1-1; v_gene: TRBV13
CDR3aa: CASSPTQAPNQPQHF; CDR3nt: TGTGCCAGCTCTCCAACTCAGGCCCCAAATCAGCCCCAGCATTTT; d_gene: .; abundance: .; j_gene: TRBJ1-5; v_gene: TRBV18
CDR3aa: CASSSTASSYEQYF; CDR3nt: TGTGCCAGCAGTTCGACAGCCTCCTCCTACGAGCAGTACTTC; d_gene: .; abundance: once; j_gene: TRBJ2-7; v_gene: TRBV27
CDR3aa: CASSPLQNSAYGYTF; CDR3nt: TGTGCCAGCAGCCCACTCCAGAACTCCGCATATGGCTACACCTTC; d_gene: .; abundance: .; j_gene: TRBJ1-2; v_gene: TRBV13
CDR3aa: CASSRGTRMNTEAFF; CDR3nt: TGTGCCAGCAGCCGCGGGACCCGGATGAACACTGAAGCTTTCTTT; d_gene: .; abundance: .; j_gene: TRBJ1-1; v_gene: TRBV7-9
CDR3aa: CSVVDRPSGNTIYF; CDR3nt: TGCAGCGTGGTAGACAGACCCTCTGGAAACACCATATATTTT; d_gene: .; abundance: .; j_gene: TRBJ1-3; v_gene: TRBV29-1
CDR3aa: CASSLSYSSNNEQFF; CDR3nt: TGCGCCAGCAGCTTGTCTTATTCCAGCAACAATGAGCAGTTCTTC; d_gene: .; abundance: .; j_gene: TRBJ2-1; v_gene: TRBV5-1
CDR3aa: CASRLRTGSDTEAFF; CDR3nt: TGTGCCAGCAGACTACGGACAGGGTCTGACACTGAAGCTTTCTTT; d_gene: TRBD1; abundance: .; j_gene: TRBJ1-1; v_gene: TRBV6-1
CDR3aa: CASSFSNQPQHF; CDR3nt: TGTGCCAGCAGTTTCTCGAATCAGCCCCAGCATTTT; d_gene: .; abundance: .; j_gene: TRBJ1-5; v_gene: TRBV27
CDR3aa: CASSLYKGQRFEAFF; CDR3nt: TGTGCCAGCAGCTTATACAAGGGACAGCGTTTTGAAGCTTTCTTT; d_gene: TRBD1; abundance: few; j_gene: TRBJ1-1; v_gene: TRBV11-2